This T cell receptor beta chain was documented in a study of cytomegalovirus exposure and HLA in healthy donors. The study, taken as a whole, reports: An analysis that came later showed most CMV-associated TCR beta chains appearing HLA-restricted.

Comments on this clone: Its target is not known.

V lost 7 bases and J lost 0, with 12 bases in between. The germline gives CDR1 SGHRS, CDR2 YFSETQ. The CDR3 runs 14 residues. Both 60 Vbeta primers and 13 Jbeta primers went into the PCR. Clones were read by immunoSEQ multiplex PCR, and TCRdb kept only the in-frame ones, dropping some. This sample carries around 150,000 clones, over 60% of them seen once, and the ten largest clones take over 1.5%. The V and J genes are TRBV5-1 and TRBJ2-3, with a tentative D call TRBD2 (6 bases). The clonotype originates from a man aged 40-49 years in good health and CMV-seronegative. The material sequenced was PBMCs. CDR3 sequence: CASFSGPSTDTQYF. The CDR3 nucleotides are TGCGCCAGCTTTAGCGGTCCCAGCACAGATACGCAGTATTTT. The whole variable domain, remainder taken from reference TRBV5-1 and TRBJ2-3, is KAGVTQTPRYLIKTRGQQVTLSCSPISGHRSVSWYQQTPGQGLQFLFEYFSETQRNKGNFPGRFSGRQFSNSRSEMNVSTLELGDSALYLCASFSGPSTDTQYFGPGTRLTVL.